This T cell receptor beta chain comes out of a study of regulatory T cells in long-lasting Graves disease. Study-wide points: Under persistent disease, TRBV28, TRBJ1-2 and TRBJ2-5 were used preferentially. Investigators studied peripheral blood only, not thyroid tissue.

Time point: newly diagnosed GD, antithyroid drugs for less than 3 months. PBMCs provided the RNA from which the TCR library was made. The junction had 9 bases not matched to a gene; V was cut back by 0 bases and J by 1 base. The CDR3 consists of 17 residues. CDR1 and CDR2 from the germline V gene are SGHTS and YDEGEE. Combining iRepertoire HTBI primers with Arm-PCR of CDR3 regions, the authors built TCR beta libraries. MiXCR, applied by TCRdb to the multiplex PCR reads, yields one record per CDR3 protein. This repertoire shows roughly 610,000 distinct CDR3 sequences, 15% to 20% found once; its top ten account for 12%. This clonotype was counted between two and nine times. The antigen is unknown. Separately, the same data were catalogued under a study of T cells in Graves' hyperthyroidism and ophthalmopathy. Per that paper: The HTBI primer set drove a first-round RT-PCR of the TCR CDR3.

This TCR was sampled from a man younger than 30 with Graves disease. The rearrangement joins TRBV5-8 to TRBJ1-1, with 7 bases lining up with TRBD1. Here the sequenced sample was peripheral blood mononuclear cells (PBMCs), taken at new diagnosis, from a patient treated with antithyroid drugs. CDR3 bases: TGTGCCAGCAGCTTGGCCGTTGTAAGACAGGGGAACACTGAAGCTTTCTTT. Translated, it gives CASSLAVVRQGNTEAFF.